The subject of this entry is one TCR beta chain. What it binds is unknown. Blood got drawn at baseline, again on cycle 4 day 1, and then on cycle 7 day 1. Profiling relied on immunoSEQ multiplex PCR, and the TCRdb table lists in-frame clones only, not all of them. The sample shows 80,000 to 95,000 clones, about 86% of them seen only once. These data belong to a study of OX40 agonist ivuxolimab in advanced cancers. Looking at the study overall: Of the participants, over 30% had some prior anti-PD-1, anti-PD-L1 or anti-CTLA-4 therapy, which was allowed. Patients achieving partial responses numbered three: one hepatocellular carcinoma case and two cutaneous melanoma cases. Findings and caveats of the study: Within 6 weeks, CD4+ and CD8+ blood T cells expanded clonally at 0.1 to 3.0 mg/kg.

Between the trimmed V and J ends, which lost 0 bases and 4 bases, there was a span of 13 bases. The CDR3 totals 16 residues. Germline lookup yields CDR1 MNHNS and CDR2 SASEGT. This receptor was obtained from an adult with an advanced solid tumor such as melanoma, head and neck, liver or kidney cancer. The source was CD4+ or CD8+ T cells sorted from blood, collected in a trial of the OX40 agonist ivuxolimab. The V and J genes are TRBV6-1 and TRBJ1-5; D is possibly TRBD1 (5 bases). This chain's CDR3 is CASSEALRQWNQPQHF. In nucleotides, the CDR3 is TGTGCCAGCAGTGAAGCCCTCCGACAGTGGAATCAGCCCCAGCATTTT.